Listed below are T cell receptor beta chains from one sample, sequenced in a study of shared clonotypes between healthy human individuals. Sequencing was performed with immunoSEQ multiplex PCR; in TCRdb, only in-frame clones are kept and a portion is missing. The sample lists around 1 million clones, roughly 72% seen once, with approximately 1.5% in the top ten. Input material: memory CD4+ T cells sorted from blood. The receptors here all came from a man aged 18 to 29 in good health. Each CDR3 is given with its conserved first and last residue. The D gene is left open where the match is weak. Size is stated for part of the rows, as once, few or many counts, or as a class when the clone is expanded.

>16|TRBV5-6|TRBJ2-2|-|-
TGTGCCAGCAGCTTGGTTGTGACAGCGAACACCGGGGAGCTGTTTTTT
CASSLVVTANTGELFF
>12|TRBV15|TRBJ1-1|-|-
TGTGCCACCAGCAGAGATAGGACCCAAGCTTTCTTT
CATSRDRTQAFF
>16|TRBV11-2|TRBJ2-2|-|-
TGTGCCAGCAGCTTAGTGACGGGGGATAGGACCGGGGAGCTGTTTTTT
CASSLVTGDRTGELFF
>13|TRBV7-8|TRBJ2-7|-|-
TGTGCCAGCAGCGGACAGATTACCTACGAGCAGTACTTC
CASSGQITYEQYF
>15|TRBV4-3|TRBJ1-3|-|-
TGCGCCAGCAGCCAAGGGTTAGGTCCTGGAAACACCATATATTTT
CASSQGLGPGNTIYF
>12|TRBV7-2|TRBJ2-1|-|-
TGTGCCAGCAGCTTATTCGGGAATGAGCAGTTCTTC
CASSLFGNEQFF
>15|TRBV7-2|TRBJ2-5|-|-
TGTGCCAGCAGCTTGGGCGGGGCAACCCAAGAGACCCAGTACTTC
CASSLGGATQETQYF
>13|TRBV5-1|TRBJ1-2|-|few
TGCGCCAGCAGCTTCGTAACAGCCGATGGCTACACCTTC
CASSFVTADGYTF
>19|TRBV4-1|TRBJ2-1|TRBD1|-
TGCGCCAGCAGCCCCCTCCTGCTCGTCCAGGACAGGGGGCGGAATGAGCAGTTCTTC
CASSPLLLVQDRGRNEQFF
>12|TRBV30|TRBJ2-7|-|-
TGTGCCTGGAGCGCCTGGGACTACGAGCAGTACTTC
CAWSAWDYEQYF
>14|TRBV7-9|TRBJ2-7|TRBD1|-
TGTGCCAGCAGCGTTCCGCAGGGGGTCTACGAGCAGTACTTC
CASSVPQGVYEQYF
>16|TRBV4-2|TRBJ1-5|-|-
TGTGCCAGCAGCCAAGGGGGGGCCGCGGGGGATCAGCCCCAGCATTTT
CASSQGGAAGDQPQHF
>15|TRBV2|TRBJ2-2|TRBD2|-
TGTGCCAGCAGTGGGGTTAGCGGGGGCACCGGGGAGCTGTTTTTT
CASSGVSGGTGELFF
>12|TRBV7-9|TRBJ1-2|-|-
TGTGCCAGCAGCTTGGCGTACTATGGCTACACCTTC
CASSLAYYGYTF
>14|TRBV19|TRBJ2-5|-|-
TGTGCCAGTAGTATAGGGGGCTTAAAAGAGACCCAGTACTTC
CASSIGGLKETQYF
>17|TRBV9|TRBJ2-1|TRBD2|-
TGTGCCAGCAGCGCTGGACTAGCGGGGACCATTTACAATGAGCAGTTCTTC
CASSAGLAGTIYNEQFF
>18|TRBV7-2|TRBJ1-6|TRBD1|-
TGTGCCAGCAGCCTTAGGGCAGGGGGCTATACCGGGGATTCACCCCTCCACTTT
CASSLRAGGYTGDSPLHF
>13|TRBV6-6|TRBJ1-5|-|-
TGTGCCAGCAGTAGGGTCGGCAATCAGCCCCAGCATTTT
CASSRVGNQPQHF
>14|TRBV5-4|TRBJ1-4|-|few
TGTGCCAGCAGCTTGGACAGGGTGAATGAAAAACTGTTTTTT
CASSLDRVNEKLFF